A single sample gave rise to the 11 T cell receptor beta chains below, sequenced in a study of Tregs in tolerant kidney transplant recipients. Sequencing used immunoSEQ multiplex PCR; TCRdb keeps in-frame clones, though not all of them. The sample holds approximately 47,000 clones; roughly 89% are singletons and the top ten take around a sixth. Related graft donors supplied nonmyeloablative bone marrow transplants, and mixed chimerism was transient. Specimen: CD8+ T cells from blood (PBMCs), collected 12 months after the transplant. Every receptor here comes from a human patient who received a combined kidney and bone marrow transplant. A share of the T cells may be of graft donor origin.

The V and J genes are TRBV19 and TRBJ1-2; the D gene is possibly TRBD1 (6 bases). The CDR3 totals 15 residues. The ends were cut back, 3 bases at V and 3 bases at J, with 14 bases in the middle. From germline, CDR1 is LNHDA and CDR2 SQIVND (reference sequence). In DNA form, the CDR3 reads TGTGCCAGTAGTATTCCTTACAGGGTTGACTATGGCTACACCTTC. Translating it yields CASSIPYRVDYGYTF.

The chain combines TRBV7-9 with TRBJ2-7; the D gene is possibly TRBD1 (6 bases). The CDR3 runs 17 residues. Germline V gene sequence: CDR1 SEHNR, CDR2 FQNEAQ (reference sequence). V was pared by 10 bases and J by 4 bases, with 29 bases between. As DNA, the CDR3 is TGTGCCACGTTACAGATAAGTCAGACCGGGACAACGTACGAGCAGTACTTC. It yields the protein CATLQISQTGTTYEQYF.

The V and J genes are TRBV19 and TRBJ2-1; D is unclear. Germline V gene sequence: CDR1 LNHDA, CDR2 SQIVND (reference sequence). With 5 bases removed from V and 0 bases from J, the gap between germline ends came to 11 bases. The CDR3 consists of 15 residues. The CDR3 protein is CASSSADSSYNEQFF. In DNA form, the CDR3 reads TGTGCCAGTAGTTCTGCGGATAGCTCCTACAATGAGCAGTTCTTC.

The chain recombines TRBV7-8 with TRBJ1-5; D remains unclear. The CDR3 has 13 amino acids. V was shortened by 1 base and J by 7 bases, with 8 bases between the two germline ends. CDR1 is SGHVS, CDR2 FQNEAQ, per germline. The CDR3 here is CASSLGRPQPQHF. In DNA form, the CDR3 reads TGTGCCAGCAGCTTAGGCAGGCCCCAGCCCCAGCATTTT.

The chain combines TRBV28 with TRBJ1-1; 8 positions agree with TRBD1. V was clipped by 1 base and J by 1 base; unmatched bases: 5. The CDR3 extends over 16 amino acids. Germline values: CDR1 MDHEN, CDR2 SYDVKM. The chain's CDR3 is CASSLLVGQGNTEAFF. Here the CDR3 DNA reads TGTGCCAGCAGTTTATTAGTCGGACAGGGGAACACTGAAGCTTTCTTT.

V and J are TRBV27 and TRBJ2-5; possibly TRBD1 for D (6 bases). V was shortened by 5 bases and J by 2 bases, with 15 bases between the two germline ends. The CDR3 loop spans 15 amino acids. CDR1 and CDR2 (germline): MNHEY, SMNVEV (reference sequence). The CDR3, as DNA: TGTGCCAGCAGTACGATACAGGGTCGGCAAGAGACCCAGTACTTC. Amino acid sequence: CASSTIQGRQETQYF.

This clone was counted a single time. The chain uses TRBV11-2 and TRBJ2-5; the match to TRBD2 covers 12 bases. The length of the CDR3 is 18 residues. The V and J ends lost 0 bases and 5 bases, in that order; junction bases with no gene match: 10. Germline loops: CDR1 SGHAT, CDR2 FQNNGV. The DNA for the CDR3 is TGTGCCAGCAGCTTAGATGGGCTAGCGGGAGGGGCTGGGGAGACCCAGTACTTC. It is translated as CASSLDGLAGGAGETQYF.

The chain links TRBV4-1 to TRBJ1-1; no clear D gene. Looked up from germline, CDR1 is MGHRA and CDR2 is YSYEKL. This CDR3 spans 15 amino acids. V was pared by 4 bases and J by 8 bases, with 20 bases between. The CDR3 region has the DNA TGCGCCAGCAGCCTCTCGACAAGTCCGGACTGGGAAGCTTTCTTT. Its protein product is CASSLSTSPDWEAFF.

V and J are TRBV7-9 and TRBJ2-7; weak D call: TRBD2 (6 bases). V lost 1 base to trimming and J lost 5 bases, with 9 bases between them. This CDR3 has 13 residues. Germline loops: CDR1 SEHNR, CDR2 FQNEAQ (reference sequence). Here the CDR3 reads CASSLVRTNEQYF. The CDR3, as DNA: TGTGCCAGCAGCTTAGTCAGGACTAACGAGCAGTACTTC.

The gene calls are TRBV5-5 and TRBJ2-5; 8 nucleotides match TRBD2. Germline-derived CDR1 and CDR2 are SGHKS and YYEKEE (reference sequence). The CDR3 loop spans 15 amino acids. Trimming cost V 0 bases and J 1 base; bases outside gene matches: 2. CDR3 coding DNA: TGTGCCAGCAGCTTGGGAGGACTAGCCCAAGAGACCCAGTACTTC. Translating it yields CASSLGGLAQETQYF. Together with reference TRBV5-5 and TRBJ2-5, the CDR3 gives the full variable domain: DAGVTQSPTHLIKTRGQQVTLRCSPISGHKSVSWYQQVLGQGPQFIFQYYEKEERGRGNFPDRFSARQFPNYSSELNVNALLLGDSALYLCASSLGGLAQETQYFGPGTRLLVL.

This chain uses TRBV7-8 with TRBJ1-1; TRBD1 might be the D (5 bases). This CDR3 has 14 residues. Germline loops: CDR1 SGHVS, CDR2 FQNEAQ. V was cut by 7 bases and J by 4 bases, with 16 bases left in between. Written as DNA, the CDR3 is TGTGCCAGCACCCCGTGGGGGGGAAGCACTGAAGCTTTCTTT. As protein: CASTPWGGSTEAFF. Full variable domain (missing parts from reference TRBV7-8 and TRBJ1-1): GAGVSQSPRYKVAKRGQDVALRCDPISGHVSLFWYQQALGQGPEFLTYFQNEAQLDKSGLPSDRFFAERPEGSVSTLKIQRTQQEDSAVYLCASTPWGGSTEAFFGQGTRLTVV.